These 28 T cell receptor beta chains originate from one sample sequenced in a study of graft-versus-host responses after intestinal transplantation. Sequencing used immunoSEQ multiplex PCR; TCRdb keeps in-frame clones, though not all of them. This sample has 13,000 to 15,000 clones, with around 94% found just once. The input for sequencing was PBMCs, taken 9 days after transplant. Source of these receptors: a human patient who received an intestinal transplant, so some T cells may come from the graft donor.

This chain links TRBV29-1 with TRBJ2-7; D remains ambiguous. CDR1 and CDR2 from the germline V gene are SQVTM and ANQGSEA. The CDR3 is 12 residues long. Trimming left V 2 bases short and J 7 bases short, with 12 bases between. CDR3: CSVERNQREQYF. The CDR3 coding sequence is TGCAGCGTTGAACGAAACCAACGGGAGCAGTACTTC.

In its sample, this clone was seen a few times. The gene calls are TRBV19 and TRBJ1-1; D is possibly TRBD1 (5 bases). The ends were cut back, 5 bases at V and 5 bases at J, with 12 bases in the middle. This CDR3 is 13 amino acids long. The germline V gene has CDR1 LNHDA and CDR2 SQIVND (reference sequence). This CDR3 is CASSEGAGTEAFF. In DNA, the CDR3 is TGTGCCAGTAGTGAAGGGGCAGGGACTGAAGCTTTCTTT.

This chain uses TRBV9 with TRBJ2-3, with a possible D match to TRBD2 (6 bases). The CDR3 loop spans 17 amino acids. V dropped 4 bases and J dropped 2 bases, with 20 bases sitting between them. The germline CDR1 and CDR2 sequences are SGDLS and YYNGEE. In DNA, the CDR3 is TGTGCCAGCAGCCGTGCGGGGAGCGGCGGGTTCACAGATACGCAGTATTTT. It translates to CASSRAGSGGFTDTQYF.

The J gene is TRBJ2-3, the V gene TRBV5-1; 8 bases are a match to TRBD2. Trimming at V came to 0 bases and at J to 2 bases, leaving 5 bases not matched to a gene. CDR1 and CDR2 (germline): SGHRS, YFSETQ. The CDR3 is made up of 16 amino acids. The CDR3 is CASSLAGGRITDTQYF. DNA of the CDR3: TGCGCCAGCAGCTTGGCGGGAGGGCGGATCACAGATACGCAGTATTTT.

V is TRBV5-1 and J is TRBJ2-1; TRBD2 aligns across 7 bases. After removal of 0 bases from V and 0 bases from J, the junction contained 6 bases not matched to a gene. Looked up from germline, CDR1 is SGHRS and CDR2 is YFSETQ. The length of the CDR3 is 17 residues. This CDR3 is CASSLVPLAASYNEQFF. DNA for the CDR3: TGCGCCAGCAGCTTGGTTCCCCTAGCGGCCTCCTACAATGAGCAGTTCTTC.

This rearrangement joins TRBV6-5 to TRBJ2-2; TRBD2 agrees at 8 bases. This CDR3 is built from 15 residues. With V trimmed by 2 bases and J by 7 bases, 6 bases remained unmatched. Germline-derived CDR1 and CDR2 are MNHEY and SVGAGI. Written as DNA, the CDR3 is TGTGCCAGCAGTTACCCGGGAGGGAGGGTCGGGGAGCTGTTTTTT. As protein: CASSYPGGRVGELFF.

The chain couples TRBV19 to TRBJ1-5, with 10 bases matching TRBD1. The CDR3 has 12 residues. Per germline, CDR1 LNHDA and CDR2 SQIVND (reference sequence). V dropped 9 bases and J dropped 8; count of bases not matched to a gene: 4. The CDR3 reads CASWTGGEPQHF. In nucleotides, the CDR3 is TGTGCCAGCTGGACAGGGGGAGAGCCCCAGCATTTT.

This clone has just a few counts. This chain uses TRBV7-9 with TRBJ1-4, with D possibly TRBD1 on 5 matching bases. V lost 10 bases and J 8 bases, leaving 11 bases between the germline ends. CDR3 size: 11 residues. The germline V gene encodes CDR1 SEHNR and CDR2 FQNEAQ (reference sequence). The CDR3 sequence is CATLRGEKLFF. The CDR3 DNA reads TGTGCCACCCTACGGGGGGAAAAACTGTTTTTT.

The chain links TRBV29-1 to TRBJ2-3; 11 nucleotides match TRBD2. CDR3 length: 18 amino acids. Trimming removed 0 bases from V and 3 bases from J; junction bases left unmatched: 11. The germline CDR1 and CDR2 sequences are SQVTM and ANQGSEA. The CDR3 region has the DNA TGCAGCGTTGAAGACCTTGCGTTAGCGGGAGGGGTGACAGATACGCAGTATTTT. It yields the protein CSVEDLALAGGVTDTQYF.

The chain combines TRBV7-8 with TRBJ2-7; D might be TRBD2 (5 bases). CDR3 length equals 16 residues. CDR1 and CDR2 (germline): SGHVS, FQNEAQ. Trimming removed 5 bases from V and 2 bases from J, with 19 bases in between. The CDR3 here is CASSPIGAVLPYEQYF. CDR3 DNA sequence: TGTGCCAGCAGCCCAATTGGAGCGGTCCTCCCCTACGAGCAGTACTTC.

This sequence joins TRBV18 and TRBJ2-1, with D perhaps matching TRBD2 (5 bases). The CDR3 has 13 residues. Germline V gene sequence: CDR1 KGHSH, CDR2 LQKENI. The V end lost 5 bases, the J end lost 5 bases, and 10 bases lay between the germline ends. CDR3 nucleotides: TGTGCCAGCTCATCCGGGATCAACAATGAGCAGTTCTTC. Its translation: CASSSGINNEQFF.

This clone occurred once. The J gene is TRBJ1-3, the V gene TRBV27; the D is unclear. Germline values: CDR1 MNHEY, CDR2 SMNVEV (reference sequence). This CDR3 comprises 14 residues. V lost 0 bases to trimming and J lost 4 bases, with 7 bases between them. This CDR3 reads CASSLSQLGNTIYF. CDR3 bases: TGTGCCAGCAGTTTATCGCAGTTAGGAAACACCATATATTTT.

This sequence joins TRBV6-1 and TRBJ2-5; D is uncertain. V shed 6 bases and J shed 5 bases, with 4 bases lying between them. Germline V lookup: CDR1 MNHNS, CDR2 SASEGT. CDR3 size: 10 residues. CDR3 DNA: TGTGCCAGCAGCTGGGAGACCCAGTACTTC. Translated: CASSWETQYF.

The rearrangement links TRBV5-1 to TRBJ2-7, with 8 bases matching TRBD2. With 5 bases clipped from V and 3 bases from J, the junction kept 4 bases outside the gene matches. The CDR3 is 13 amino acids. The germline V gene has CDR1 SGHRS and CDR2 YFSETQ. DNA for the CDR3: TGCGCCAGCAGATCGAGCGGGAGCTACGAGCAGTACTTC. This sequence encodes CASRSSGSYEQYF.

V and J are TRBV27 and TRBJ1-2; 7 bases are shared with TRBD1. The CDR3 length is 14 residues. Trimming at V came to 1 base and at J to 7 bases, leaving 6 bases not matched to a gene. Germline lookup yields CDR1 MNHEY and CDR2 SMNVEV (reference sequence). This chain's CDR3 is CASSLYEGATGYTF. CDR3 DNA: TGTGCCAGCAGTTTATATGAGGGGGCAACTGGCTACACCTTC.

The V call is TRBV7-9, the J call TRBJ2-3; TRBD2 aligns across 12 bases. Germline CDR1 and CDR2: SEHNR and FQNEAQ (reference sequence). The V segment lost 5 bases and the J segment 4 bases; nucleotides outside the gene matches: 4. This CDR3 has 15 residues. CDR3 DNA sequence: TGTGCCAGCAGCCGACTAGCGGGAGTTTCAGATACGCAGTATTTT. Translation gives CASSRLAGVSDTQYF.

The CDR3 DNA reads TGCAGCGCGGCCAGGGGATTGGCCGGGGAGCTGTTTTTT. Translated: CSAARGLAGELFF. This chain joins TRBV29-1 and TRBJ2-2, with a tentative D call TRBD1 (6 bases). The length of the CDR3 is 13 residues. Trimming took 7 bases from V and 6 from J, leaving 15 bases between them. Germline values: CDR1 SQVTM, CDR2 ANQGSEA.

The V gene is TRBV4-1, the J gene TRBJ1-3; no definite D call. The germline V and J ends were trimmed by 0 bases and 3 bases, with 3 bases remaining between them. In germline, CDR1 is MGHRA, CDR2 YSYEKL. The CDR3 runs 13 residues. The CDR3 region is CASSQDGGNTIYF. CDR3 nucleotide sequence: TGCGCCAGCAGCCAAGATGGTGGAAACACCATATATTTT.

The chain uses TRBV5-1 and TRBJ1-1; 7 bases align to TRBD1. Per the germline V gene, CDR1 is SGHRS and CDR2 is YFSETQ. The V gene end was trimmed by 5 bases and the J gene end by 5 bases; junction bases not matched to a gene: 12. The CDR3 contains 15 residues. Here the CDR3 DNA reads TGCGCCAGCAGGACGACCGGGACAGTATTTACTGAAGCTTTCTTT. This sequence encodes CASRTTGTVFTEAFF.

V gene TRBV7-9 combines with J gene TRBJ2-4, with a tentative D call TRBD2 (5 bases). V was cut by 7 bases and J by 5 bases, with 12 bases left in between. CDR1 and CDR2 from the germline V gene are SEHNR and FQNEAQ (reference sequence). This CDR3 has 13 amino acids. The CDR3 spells CASIGVGQNIQYF. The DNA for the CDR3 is TGTGCCAGCATCGGGGTAGGACAAAACATTCAGTACTTC.

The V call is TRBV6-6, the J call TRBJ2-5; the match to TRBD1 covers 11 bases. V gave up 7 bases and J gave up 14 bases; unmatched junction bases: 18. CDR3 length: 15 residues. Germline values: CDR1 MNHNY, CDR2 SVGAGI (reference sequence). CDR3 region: CASTLRTGGHRTPYF. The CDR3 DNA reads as TGTGCCAGCACTTTACGGACAGGGGGCCATCGGACCCCATACTTC.

The CDR3 DNA sequence: TGTGCCTGGAGTGTAGACTATCGGGATGAGCAGTTCTTC. This codes for CAWSVDYRDEQFF. V usage is TRBV30 and J usage is TRBJ2-1, with D perhaps matching TRBD2 (5 bases). V was pared by 0 bases and J by 8 bases, with 11 bases between. From germline, CDR1 is GTSNPN and CDR2 SVGIG (reference sequence). CDR3 size: 13 residues. Full variable domain (rest looked up from reference TRBV30 and TRBJ2-1): SQTIHQWPATLVQPVGSPLSLECTVEGTSNPNLYWYRQAAGRGLQLLFYSVGIGQISSEVPQNLSASRPQDRQFILSSKKLLLSDSGFYLCAWSVDYRDEQFFGPGTRLTVL.

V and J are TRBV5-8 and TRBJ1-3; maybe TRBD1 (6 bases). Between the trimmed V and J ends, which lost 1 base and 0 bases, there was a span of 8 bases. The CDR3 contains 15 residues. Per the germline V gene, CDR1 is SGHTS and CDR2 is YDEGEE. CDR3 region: CASSLRGASGNTIYF. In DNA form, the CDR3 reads TGTGCCAGCAGCTTGCGGGGGGCCTCTGGAAACACCATATATTTT.

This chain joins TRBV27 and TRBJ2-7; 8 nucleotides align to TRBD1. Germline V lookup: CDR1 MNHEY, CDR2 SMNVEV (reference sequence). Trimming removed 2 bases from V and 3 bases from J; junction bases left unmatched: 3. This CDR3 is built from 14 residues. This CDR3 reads CASSLSTGGYEQYF. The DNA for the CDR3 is TGTGCCAGCAGTTTAAGTACAGGGGGCTACGAGCAGTACTTC.

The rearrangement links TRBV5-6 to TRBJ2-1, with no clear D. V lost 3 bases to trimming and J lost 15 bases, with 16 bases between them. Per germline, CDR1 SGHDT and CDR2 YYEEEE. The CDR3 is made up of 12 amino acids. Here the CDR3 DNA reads TGTGCCAGCAGCTCCTCAGACCTCGCAAGGTTCTTC. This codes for CASSSSDLARFF.

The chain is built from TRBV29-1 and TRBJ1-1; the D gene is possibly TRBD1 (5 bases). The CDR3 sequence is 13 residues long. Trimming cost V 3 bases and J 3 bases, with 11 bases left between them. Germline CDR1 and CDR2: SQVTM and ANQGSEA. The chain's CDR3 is CSVEGGKDTEAFF. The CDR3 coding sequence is TGCAGCGTTGAGGGGGGTAAGGACACTGAAGCTTTCTTT.

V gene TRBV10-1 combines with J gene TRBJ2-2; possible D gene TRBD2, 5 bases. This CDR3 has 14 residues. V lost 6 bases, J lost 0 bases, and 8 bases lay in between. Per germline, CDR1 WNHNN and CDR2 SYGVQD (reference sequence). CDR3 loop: CASRGDPNTGELFF. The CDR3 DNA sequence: TGCGCCAGCAGGGGAGACCCGAACACCGGGGAGCTGTTTTTT.

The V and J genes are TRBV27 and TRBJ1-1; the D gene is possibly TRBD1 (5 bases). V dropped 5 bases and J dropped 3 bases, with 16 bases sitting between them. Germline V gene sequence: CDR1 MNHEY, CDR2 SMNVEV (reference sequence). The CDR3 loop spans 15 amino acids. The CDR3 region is CASSVLGGSYTEAFF. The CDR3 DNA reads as TGTGCCAGCAGTGTCCTCGGGGGGTCTTACACTGAAGCTTTCTTT.